This is a list of T cell receptor beta chains from one sample in a study of long-term antiretroviral therapy in people with HIV. TCRdb keeps only in-frame clones here, not all; method: immunoSEQ multiplex PCR. The repertoire holds about 20,000 clones, with 86% as singletons. The sample consisted of unsorted PBMCs, taken 0.5 years after starting antiretroviral therapy. The receptors here all came from a man aged 35-49 years with HIV. Each CDR3 is given with its conserved first and last residue. A D gene is named only where the DNA matches it firmly. Not every row has a clone size; where given, it reads once, few, many or a size class.

clone_size	d_call	v_call	j_call	cdr3_nt	cdr3_aa
NA	NA	TRBV14	TRBJ2-2	TGTGCCAGCAGCCAAGATATGGGTACCGGGGAGCTGTTTTTT	CASSQDMGTGELFF
NA	NA	TRBV13	TRBJ2-1	TGTGCCAGCAGCCCAACTGGGGGAATGAATGAGCAGTTCTTC	CASSPTGGMNEQFF
NA	TRBD2	TRBV13	TRBJ2-3	TGTGCCAGCAGCTTAGTTGGGCTAGCGGGGGGGCCCGTCACAGATACGCAGTATTTT	CASSLVGLAGGPVTDTQYF
NA	TRBD2	TRBV18	TRBJ2-7	TGTGCCAGCTCTCCCATCCAGGGAGGGTCCTACGAGCAGTACTTC	CASSPIQGGSYEQYF
NA	NA	TRBV10-2	TRBJ1-4	TGCGCCAGCAGGGAATCGGGCCCTAATAATGAAAAACTGTTTTTT	CASRESGPNNEKLFF
NA	NA	TRBV28	TRBJ1-4	TGTGCCAGCAGTTTATGGGGCGAAAACCTCAATGAAAAACTGTTTTTT	CASSLWGENLNEKLFF
NA	NA	TRBV4-1	TRBJ1-3	TGCGCCAGCAGCCAGGTTGGTGGAAACACCATATATTTT	CASSQVGGNTIYF
NA	NA	TRBV30	TRBJ1-1	TGTGCCTGGAGGACACAGCTGAACACTGAAGCTTTCTTT	CAWRTQLNTEAFF
few	NA	TRBV5-4	TRBJ2-1	TGTGCCAGCGGCGGGGCAAGGGAGCAGTTCTTC	CASGGAREQFF
NA	TRBD2	TRBV7-2	TRBJ2-1	TGTGCCAGCGCACTTTTAGCGGGACAAAAGATGGTGTTCTTC	CASALLAGQKMVFF
once	TRBD1	TRBV7-2	TRBJ1-3	TGTGCCAGCAGCGCCGGACAGGGGGGGATCGGAAACACCATATATTTT	CASSAGQGGIGNTIYF
once	TRBD2	TRBV19	TRBJ2-2	TGTGCCAGTAGTTCGACTAGCGGGAGGTACACCGGGGAGCTGTTTTTT	CASSSTSGRYTGELFF
NA	NA	TRBV2	TRBJ2-7	TGTGCCAGCAAATTGACAGCCTACGAGCAGTACTTC	CASKLTAYEQYF
NA	NA	TRBV11-3	TRBJ2-1	TGTGCCAGCAGCCCCCCCCAGATTGAGCAGTTCTTC	CASSPPQIEQFF
NA	NA	TRBV2	TRBJ1-1	TGTGCCAGCAGTGAACGTGGGGCAGGGAGGGTCTACACTGAAGCTTTCTTT	CASSERGAGRVYTEAFF
NA	NA	TRBV30	TRBJ2-1	TGTGCCTGGAGTCAAATGTGGGGGAATGAGCAGTTCTTC	CAWSQMWGNEQFF
NA	NA	TRBV2	TRBJ2-1	TGTGCCAGCAGTGAAGCGGCGAGCTTGGGGGGGCCCCAGTTCTTC	CASSEAASLGGPQFF
NA	TRBD1	TRBV7-9	TRBJ2-1	TGTGCCAGCAGCGCCGGGACAGGGGACTACAATGAGCAGTTCTTC	CASSAGTGDYNEQFF
NA	TRBD1	TRBV2	TRBJ1-4	TGTGCCAGCAGTCCCAACAGGGGACGGGAAAAACTGTTTTTT	CASSPNRGREKLFF
NA	NA	TRBV27	TRBJ1-1	TGTGCCAGCAGTTTGCTGCGCTCGGGCACTGAAGCTTTCTTT	CASSLLRSGTEAFF
NA	TRBD1	TRBV11-1	TRBJ1-6	TGTGCCAGCAGCCGGACAGGGGCGTCCTATAATTCACCCCTCCACTTT	CASSRTGASYNSPLHF
NA	NA	TRBV6-5	TRBJ2-2	TGTGCCAGCAGTTACGGTCTAGCAGGCACCGGGGAGCTGTTTTTT	CASSYGLAGTGELFF
NA	NA	TRBV5-5	TRBJ2-7	TGTGCCAGCAGCTACGGGGTGACCTACGAGCAGTACTTC	CASSYGVTYEQYF
NA	NA	TRBV27	TRBJ1-4	TGTGCCAGCAGTTCCCCGGGGACGTCAAATGAAAAACTGTTTTTT	CASSSPGTSNEKLFF
NA	NA	TRBV5-4	TRBJ1-2	TGTGCCAGCAGCTTGGGTCGTGGGACATCGCTCTATGGCTACACCTTC	CASSLGRGTSLYGYTF
NA	TRBD2	TRBV9	TRBJ2-3	TGTGCCAGCAGCCCTCGACTAGCGGGAGGGGGACCTAGCACAGATACGCAGTATTTT	CASSPRLAGGGPSTDTQYF
NA	TRBD2	TRBV5-6	TRBJ2-7	TGTGCCAGCAGGGGCGGGAGAAGCTACGAGCAGTACTTC	CASRGGRSYEQYF
NA	NA	TRBV30	TRBJ1-1	TGTGCCTGGAGTGTACGAGACACTGAAGCTTTCTTT	CAWSVRDTEAFF
NA	NA	TRBV6-1	TRBJ1-1	TGTGCCAGCAGTGGCGGCGGACACACTGAAGCTTTCTTT	CASSGGGHTEAFF
NA	TRBD2	TRBV10-2	TRBJ2-1	TGCGCCAGCAGTGAGTCCTGGCTAGCGGGGATAGATAACCCTTGCAATGAGCAGTTCTTC	CASSESWLAGIDNPCNEQFF
NA	NA	TRBV19	TRBJ1-4	TGTGCCAGTTCACAGTCAACTAATGAAAAACTGTTTTTT	CASSQSTNEKLFF
NA	TRBD1	TRBV5-1	TRBJ2-2	TGCGCCAGCAGCGAAGGACAGGGGAACACCGGGGAGCTGTTTTTT	CASSEGQGNTGELFF
NA	NA	TRBV5-1	TRBJ2-5	TGCGCCAGCAGCCCCGGCGAGGGGCGAGGAGAGACCCAGTACTTC	CASSPGEGRGETQYF
NA	TRBD1	TRBV5-3	TRBJ1-5	TGTGCCAGAAGCCTGACGGTGGAGACAGGGGGTAATCAGCCCCAGCATTTT	CARSLTVETGGNQPQHF
NA	TRBD1	TRBV6-4	TRBJ1-5	TGTGCCAGCAGGCCCGTCGGGCGTGGGACAGAGGGTAGCAATCAGCCCCAGCATTTT	CASRPVGRGTEGSNQPQHF
NA	NA	TRBV2	TRBJ1-1	TGTGCCAGCAGTGGTCCCCCTAAGGGATTCATGAACACTGAAGCTTTCTTT	CASSGPPKGFMNTEAFF
NA	NA	TRBV9	TRBJ1-1	TGTGCCAGCACACCAGGGCCAGTTGACACTGAAGCTTTCTTT	CASTPGPVDTEAFF
NA	TRBD2	TRBV27	TRBJ2-1	TGTGCCAGCAGTACAGGGACTAGCGGGAATAATGAGCAGTTCTTC	CASSTGTSGNNEQFF
NA	NA	TRBV30	TRBJ1-1	TGTGCCTGGACCCCCGGGGGCGTTTTAAGGACTGAAGCTTTCTTT	CAWTPGGVLRTEAFF
NA	NA	TRBV27	TRBJ1-4	TGTGCCAGCAGTTTGGGGGACCAAAAACTGTTTTTT	CASSLGDQKLFF
few	NA	TRBV27	TRBJ2-1	TGTGCCAGCAGCCTCGGATTTGAGCAGTTCTTC	CASSLGFEQFF
NA	NA	TRBV4-1	TRBJ1-2	TGCGCCAGCAGCCAAGACCTGTTGTCTAACTATGGCTACACCTTC	CASSQDLLSNYGYTF
NA	NA	TRBV2	TRBJ1-2	TGTGCCAGCAGTGAAGCGCCCAGGACACTGGGTGGCTACACCTTC	CASSEAPRTLGGYTF
NA	NA	TRBV18	TRBJ1-3	TGTGCCAGCTCACCCCAGCGGGTGAACTCTGGAAACACCATATATTTT	CASSPQRVNSGNTIYF
once	NA	TRBV27	TRBJ2-7	TGTGCCAGCAGTTTATACGGGGAAACCTACGAGCAGTACTTC	CASSLYGETYEQYF
few	NA	TRBV5-5	TRBJ2-7	TGCGCCAGCAGCCAAGAAATGACAGCAGCAACCTACGAGCAGTACTTC	CASSQEMTAATYEQYF
NA	NA	TRBV6-6	TRBJ1-1	TGTGCCAGCAGTTACGTGAACACTGAAGCTTTCTTT	CASSYVNTEAFF
NA	TRBD2	TRBV5-8	TRBJ2-5	TGTGCCAGCAGCTTGGCTAGCGGGGCCGCGGAGACCCAGTACTTC	CASSLASGAAETQYF
NA	NA	TRBV7-9	TRBJ1-5	TGTGCCAGCAGCTTAGAACGGATAGGTCCCGATCAGCCCCAGCATTTT	CASSLERIGPDQPQHF
NA	NA	TRBV9	TRBJ2-6	TGTGCCAGCAGCGTCGGACAAACCGAAGACTCTGGGGCCAACGTCCTGACTTTC	CASSVGQTEDSGANVLTF